This TCR beta chain was found in a study of T cells in Graves' hyperthyroidism and ophthalmopathy. Study-level points and caveats: Before onset, ophthalmopathy was predicted by the model a median approximately 6.6 months earlier. Appearing also in blood were most of the thyroid clonotypes expanded above 0.001.

The study based diagnoses on clinical symptoms, serum thyroxine and TRAb, thyroid ultrasound and orbital computed tomography. Amplified regions were TCR beta CDR3 sequences from RNA transcripts. Primed by the HTBI set, a first-round RT-PCR was run on the TCR CDR3. TCRdb redid the calling of the multiplex PCR reads with MiXCR, one entry per CDR3 protein. The sample lists about 510,000 distinct CDR3 sequences; approximately 48% were seen once. Losses at the gene ends were 8 bases for V and 2 bases for J; bases not matched to a gene: 12. CDR1 MDHEN and CDR2 SYDVKM come from the germline V gene. The CDR3 runs 16 residues. To note about this clonotype: The antigen is not known.

The material sequenced was peripheral blood or thyroid tissue (not recorded which). The origin of this receptor is an adult woman with Graves' disease, either hyperthyroidism or ophthalmopathy (not recorded which). The chain couples TRBV28 to TRBJ2-7; the match to TRBD2 covers 10 bases. The CDR3 spells CASRIAGTSETYEQYF. The CDR3 nucleotides are TGTGCCAGCCGCATCGCAGGGACTAGCGAAACCTACGAGCAGTACTTC.